This TCR beta chain was sequenced during a study of blood T cells in healthy people across ages. Study-wide context: Per two T cells, about one barcoded beta molecule was captured through template switching.

PBMCs numbering at least 6.5 million were isolated per sample. Germline loops: CDR1 SGHRS, CDR2 YFSETQ. The CDR3 runs to 13 residues. With 3 bases removed from V and 3 bases from J, the gap between germline ends came to 7 bases. With a J-beta primer mix and a sample-barcoded 5' primer, a second PCR ran roughly 6 to 11 cycles. MiXCR, run by TCRdb on the 5' RACE reads, gives a single entry per CDR3 protein. Here the sample spans 780,000 or so distinct CDR3 sequences, approximately 60% being singletons. V gene TRBV5-1 combines with J gene TRBJ2-1; D uncertain. The TCR was taken from a man in his forties in good health. The sample was blood. The CDR3, as DNA: TGCGCCAGCAGCTGGGAAAACTACAATGAGCAGTTCTTC. Its protein product is CASSWENYNEQFF.